The 32 T cell receptor beta chains below were found in one sample sequenced in a study of memory CD4+ T cells and cytomegalovirus serostatus. Single viable CD3+CD4+CD8-CD45RO+ cells were sorted as the memory CD4+ T cells. Profiled with immunoSEQ multiplex PCR; TCRdb holds only in-frame clones, not every one. The sample contains around 76,000 clones, around 82% of which appear only once. The sequenced material came from memory CD4+ T cells from blood. These receptors were collected from an adult in good health and CMV-seropositive.

This rearrangement joins TRBV5-1 to TRBJ1-4, with TRBD1 matching over 7 bases. The germline V gene has CDR1 SGHRS and CDR2 YFSETQ. V was pared by 4 bases and J by 0 bases, with 6 bases of the junction left unmatched. CDR3 length: 16 residues. As DNA, the CDR3 is TGCGCCAGCAGCCAAGGACAGGCCGCAACTAATGAAAAACTGTTTTTT. Protein: CASSQGQAATNEKLFF.

The chain links TRBV5-1 to TRBJ2-1; 13 positions match TRBD2. V trimming: 6 bases; J trimming: 6 bases; junction bases outside the gene matches: 6. The CDR3 is 15 amino acids. Germline CDR1 is SGHRS and CDR2 is YFSETQ. The CDR3 DNA follows: TGCGCCAGCACGTCAACTAGCGGGGGGGTCAATGAGCAGTTCTTC. Amino acids: CASTSTSGGVNEQFF.

V and J are TRBV28 and TRBJ1-2; 12 positions agree with TRBD1. There are 14 residues in the CDR3. V trimming: 8 bases; J trimming: 5 bases; junction bases outside the gene matches: 6. Germline CDR1 reads MDHEN; CDR2 reads SYDVKM. The CDR3 sequence is CASSGDRGQYGYTF. The CDR3 region has the DNA TGTGCCAGCTCTGGGGACAGGGGGCAATATGGCTACACCTTC.

The chain joins TRBV10-2 to TRBJ2-5; weak D call: TRBD2 (5 bases). The CDR3 consists of 13 residues. Deletions cut 8 bases from V and 5 bases from J, with 15 bases between. Germline values: CDR1 WSHSY, CDR2 SAAADI. Here the CDR3 DNA reads TGCGCCAGCGCCCCGCGGCAGCGGGAGACCCAGTACTTC. Protein product: CASAPRQRETQYF.

J is TRBJ1-1 and V is TRBV29-1; D is undetermined. Looked up from germline, CDR1 is SQVTM and CDR2 is ANQGSEA. Trimming removed 4 bases from V and 5 bases from J, with 11 bases in between. CDR3 length: 12 residues. CDR3: CSVGHVGTEAFF. CDR3 DNA: TGCAGCGTTGGACATGTCGGGACTGAAGCTTTCTTT.

J is TRBJ1-1 and V is TRBV11-3; maybe TRBD1 (5 bases). V lost 1 base to trimming and J lost 8 bases, with 8 bases between them. CDR1 and CDR2 from the germline V gene are SGHNT and YENEEA. The CDR3 runs 12 residues. The CDR3 sequence: CASSLAGSEAFF. The CDR3 DNA follows: TGTGCCAGCAGCTTAGCAGGGTCAGAAGCTTTCTTT.

The genes are TRBV19 and TRBJ1-5; TRBD1 might be the D (5 bases). The germline V gene has CDR1 LNHDA and CDR2 SQIVND (reference sequence). This CDR3 comprises 17 residues. V lost 5 bases and J 7 bases, leaving 24 bases between the germline ends. CDR3 in amino acids: CASSPRPGTGRGQPQHF. As DNA, the CDR3 is TGTGCCAGTAGTCCCAGGCCAGGGACGGGGAGGGGACAGCCCCAGCATTTT.

This clone was seen more than once but under ten times. The V gene is TRBV4-1, the J gene TRBJ1-1; D may be TRBD1 (6 bases). The germline V gene encodes CDR1 MGHRA and CDR2 YSYEKL. Trimming took off 0 bases at V and 7 bases at J, with 9 bases between the two ends. CDR3 length: 13 amino acids. The CDR3 region is CASSQDRRGEAFF. The CDR3 DNA follows: TGCGCCAGCAGCCAAGATCGCAGGGGTGAAGCTTTCTTT.

The chain couples TRBV11-3 to TRBJ2-1, with D hard to call. The germline V gene encodes CDR1 SGHNT and CDR2 YENEEA. The length of the CDR3 is 14 residues. V was cut by 3 bases and J by 6 bases, with 12 bases left in between. CDR3: CASSFQAKSNEQFF. The CDR3 DNA follows: TGTGCCAGCAGCTTCCAGGCTAAGAGCAATGAGCAGTTCTTC. The whole variable domain, remainder taken from reference TRBV11-3 and TRBJ2-1, is EAGVVQSPRYKIIEKKQPVAFWCNPISGHNTLYWYLQNLGQGPELLIRYENEEAVDDSQLPKDRFSAERLKGVDSTLKIQPAELGDSAVYLCASSFQAKSNEQFFGPGTRLTVL.

The CDR3 nucleotides are TGTGCCAGCAGTTTGGGCCTGAACTATGGCTACACCTTC. Encoded protein: CASSLGLNYGYTF. The V gene is TRBV28, the J gene TRBJ1-2; D is ambiguous. The CDR3 runs to 13 residues. Germline V CDR1 and CDR2: MDHEN, SYDVKM. V lost 3 bases and J 2 bases, leaving 7 bases between the germline ends.

The chain uses TRBV10-1 and TRBJ2-3; a possible D gene is TRBD1 (5 bases). Trimming stripped 0 bases from V and 4 bases from J, with 8 bases between. CDR1 is WNHNN and CDR2 is SYGVQD in the germline V gene (reference sequence). The CDR3 runs to 14 residues. CDR3 region: CASSESRVADTQYF. DNA of the CDR3: TGCGCCAGCAGTGAGTCCAGGGTGGCAGATACGCAGTATTTT.

This chain uses TRBV15 with TRBJ1-1; D is perhaps TRBD1 (5 bases). CDR3 length: 15 residues. Per the germline V gene, CDR1 is LNHNV and CDR2 is YYDKDF (reference sequence). The V end lost 4 bases, the J end lost 1 base, and 13 bases lay between the germline ends. The CDR3 sequence is CATSKAGTRNTEAFF. As DNA, the CDR3 is TGTGCCACCAGCAAAGCCGGGACTCGGAACACTGAAGCTTTCTTT. Full variable domain (remainder filled in from reference TRBV15 and TRBJ1-1): DAMVIQNPRYQVTQFGKPVTLSCSQTLNHNVMYWYQQKSSQAPKLLFHYYDKDFNNEADTPDNFQSRRPNTSFCFLDIRSPGLGDTAMYLCATSKAGTRNTEAFFGQGTRLTVV.

The chain is built from TRBV14 and TRBJ1-1; D gene unclear. Trimming left V 1 base short and J 5 bases short, with 8 bases between. Germline lookup yields CDR1 SGHDN and CDR2 FVKESK. There are 13 residues in the CDR3. This CDR3 is CASSQAGVTEAFF. The DNA for the CDR3 is TGTGCCAGCAGCCAAGCTGGGGTTACTGAAGCTTTCTTT.

This chain connects TRBV28 to TRBJ2-2, with 9 bases that match TRBD1. After removal of 2 bases from V and 5 bases from J, the junction contained 6 bases not matched to a gene. The germline V gene has CDR1 MDHEN and CDR2 SYDVKM. This CDR3 has 16 amino acids. For the CDR3, the DNA is TGTGCCAGCAGTTTACTGGGACAGGGTAGGACCGGGGAGCTGTTTTTT. Protein sequence: CASSLLGQGRTGELFF.

This chain connects TRBV9 to TRBJ1-1; tentatively, D is TRBD1 (5 bases). Germline V gene data show CDR1 as SGDLS and CDR2 as YYNGEE. Trimming shortened V by 2 bases and J by 1 base, and 9 bases separated the two germline ends. The CDR3 length is 14 residues. The CDR3 protein is CASSVGRRNTEAFF. The CDR3 coding sequence is TGTGCCAGCAGCGTGGGACGGCGGAACACTGAAGCTTTCTTT.

The chain employs TRBV9 and TRBJ2-2, with D unclear. Germline CDR1 is SGDLS and CDR2 is YYNGEE. Trimming cost V 2 bases and J 2 bases, with 10 bases left between them. The CDR3 loop spans 15 amino acids. This chain's CDR3 is CASSVSGLNTGELFF. The CDR3 DNA sequence: TGTGCCAGCAGCGTGTCGGGCCTAAACACCGGGGAGCTGTTTTTT.

The J gene is TRBJ2-1, the V gene TRBV10-3, with a weak D call TRBD1 (6 bases). The CDR3 has 14 residues. Germline assignment: CDR1 ENHRY and CDR2 SYGVKD. Deletions cut 3 bases from V and 7 bases from J, with 13 bases between. CDR3 residues: CAISEWTVRNEQFF. Here the CDR3 DNA reads TGTGCCATCAGTGAATGGACAGTGAGGAATGAGCAGTTCTTC.

There are a few counts of this clone. The chain combines TRBV11-1 with TRBJ2-7; 9 bases align to TRBD1. V lost 5 bases to trimming and J lost 0 bases; unmatched junction nucleotides: 5. Germline loops: CDR1 SGHAT, CDR2 FQDESV (reference sequence). The CDR3 length is 15 residues. CDR3 amino acids: CASSHPGQGSYEQYF. For the CDR3, the DNA is TGTGCCAGCAGCCATCCGGGACAGGGCTCCTACGAGCAGTACTTC.

The chain couples TRBV5-6 to TRBJ2-1; no clear D gene. This CDR3 contains 16 residues. V lost 0 bases and J 3 bases, leaving 13 bases between the germline ends. Germline assignment: CDR1 SGHDT and CDR2 YYEEEE. The DNA of the CDR3 is TGTGCCAGCAGCTTGGCGGGCTATTCCATCTACAATGAGCAGTTCTTC. This sequence encodes CASSLAGYSIYNEQFF.

This chain joins TRBV5-1 and TRBJ2-2; no reliable D call. Germline CDR1 and CDR2: SGHRS and YFSETQ. Trimming cost V 1 base and J 3 bases, with 10 bases left between them. CDR3 size: 15 residues. This chain's CDR3 is CASSLSDTYTGELFF. CDR3 DNA sequence: TGCGCCAGCAGCTTGTCCGACACCTACACCGGGGAGCTGTTTTTT.

The V gene is TRBV11-2, the J gene TRBJ2-1, with 7 bases aligning to TRBD2. The germline V gene has CDR1 SGHAT and CDR2 FQNNGV. This CDR3 region has 14 residues. The V and J ends lost 1 base and 8 bases, in that order; junction bases with no gene match: 5. CDR3 in DNA: TGTGCCAGCAGCTTAGTCCGCGGGAGTTATGAGCAGTTCTTC. Its protein is CASSLVRGSYEQFF. The variable domain in full, with the rest retrieved from reference TRBV11-2 and TRBJ2-1, is EAGVAQSPRYKIIEKRQSVAFWCNPISGHATLYWYQQILGQGPKLLIQFQNNGVVDDSQLPKDRFSAERLKGVDSTLKIQPAKLEDSAVYLCASSLVRGSYEQFFGPGTRLTVL.

This clone was counted only a few times. The chain recombines TRBV5-1 with TRBJ1-4, with D possibly TRBD1 on 5 matching bases. V lost 2 bases and J lost 4, with 9 bases in between. CDR3 length: 14 residues. The germline V gene has CDR1 SGHRS and CDR2 YFSETQ. CDR3 bases: TGCGCCAGCAGCTTCCAGGGCCTTAATGAAAAACTGTTTTTT. This sequence encodes CASSFQGLNEKLFF.

The chain has TRBV7-8 and TRBJ1-4, with D possibly matching TRBD1 (6 bases). V shed 5 bases and J shed 8 bases, with 18 bases lying between them. CDR3 size: 15 residues. Germline lookup yields CDR1 SGHVS and CDR2 FQNEAQ. The CDR3 region has the DNA TGTGCCAGCAGCCCCAGGGGTCTCACGGGGGAAAAACTGTTTTTT. Its translation is CASSPRGLTGEKLFF.

This clone was seen a handful of times. The CDR3 DNA sequence: TGTGCCAGCAGTGACTCCGGACTTGGAGTAAACATTCAGTACTTC. Translation: CASSDSGLGVNIQYF. V usage is TRBV6-1 and J usage is TRBJ2-4; D possibly corresponds to TRBD2 (5 bases). Germline values: CDR1 MNHNS, CDR2 SASEGT. Trimming stripped 3 bases from V and 6 bases from J, with 15 bases between. This CDR3 has 15 residues.

The V call is TRBV18, the J call TRBJ2-5; 10 nucleotides line up with TRBD1. TRBJ2-7 matches the DNA end more closely, so the J call is doubtful. CDR3 length: 16 residues. Germline CDR1 reads KGHSH; CDR2 reads LQKENI. CDR3: CASSPPGTGVLYEQYF. Here the CDR3 DNA reads TGTGCCAGCTCACCACCCGGGACAGGGGTGCTGTACGAGCAGTACTTC.

This clone was observed a single time. Other DNA sequences of this sample code for an identical CDR3. V usage is TRBV5-6 and J usage is TRBJ1-3; D is undetermined. Germline lookup yields CDR1 SGHDT and CDR2 YYEEEE. The V and J ends lost 3 bases and 4 bases respectively, with 8 bases between them. The CDR3 runs 13 residues. This chain's CDR3 is CASSSPVGNTIYF. CDR3 nucleotides: TGTGCCAGCAGCTCTCCAGTGGGAAACACCATATATTTT.

V gene TRBV28 combines with J gene TRBJ1-6; unclear D gene. V gave up 5 bases and J gave up 13 bases, with 12 bases separating them. Germline V CDR1 and CDR2: MDHEN, SYDVKM. The CDR3 runs to 12 residues. The CDR3 sequence: CASSPAAKPLHF. In DNA, the CDR3 is TGTGCCAGCAGTCCCGCGGCGAAGCCCCTCCACTTT.

About this clone: One junction end does not reproduce the germline sequence, and a read error may be involved. The V and J genes are TRBV2 and TRBJ2-7; TRBD1 matches 7 bases. The CDR3 contains 13 residues. Germline CDR1 is SNHLY and CDR2 is FYNNEI. CDR3 in amino acids: CASREGGASEQYF. The CDR3 DNA sequence: TGTGCCAGCAGGGAAGGGGGCGCTTCCGAGCAGTACTTC. Full variable domain (remainder filled in from reference TRBV2 and TRBJ2-7): EPEVTQTPSHQVTQMGQEVILRCVPISNHLYFYWYRQILGQKVEFLVSFYNNEISEKSEIFDDQFSVERPDGSNFTLKIRSTKLEDSAMYFCASREGGASEQYFGPGTRLTVT.

V usage is TRBV7-2 and J usage is TRBJ2-1; D might be TRBD2 (5 bases). The V gene's germline CDR1 is SGHTA and CDR2 FQGNSA. This CDR3 spans 11 amino acids. With 7 bases removed from V and 9 bases from J, the gap between germline ends came to 10 bases. CDR3 DNA: TGTGCCAGCAATAGCGTAGGTGAGCAGTTCTTC. Its protein is CASNSVGEQFF.

V is TRBV19 and J is TRBJ1-2, with D perhaps TRBD1 (5 bases). CDR3 size: 14 residues. V lost 10 bases and J lost 6, with 21 bases in between. The germline CDR1 and CDR2 sequences are LNHDA and SQIVND (reference sequence). Here the CDR3 reads CAIAPGRSQDGYTF. The CDR3 DNA reads TGTGCCATCGCACCGGGACGGTCGCAAGATGGCTACACCTTC.

The rearrangement links TRBV28 to TRBJ1-2; D is unclear. The CDR3 totals 13 residues. Trimming took off 6 bases at V and 8 bases at J, with 16 bases between the two ends. Per the germline V gene, CDR1 is MDHEN and CDR2 is SYDVKM. DNA for the CDR3: TGTGCCAGCAGCTTTGTGGGCGGGAGAGGCTACACCTTC. Protein product: CASSFVGGRGYTF.

This clone was recorded only once. The rearrangement links TRBV11-2 to TRBJ2-5; 7 nucleotides line up with TRBD2. The V segment lost 4 bases and the J segment 5 bases; nucleotides outside the gene matches: 10. This CDR3 is built from 15 residues. CDR1 SGHAT and CDR2 FQNNGV come from the germline V gene. CDR3 loop: CASSSQREKGETQYF. The CDR3, as DNA: TGTGCCAGCAGCTCCCAGCGGGAAAAGGGTGAGACCCAGTACTTC.